What follows are 7 T cell receptor beta chains derived from one specimen sequenced in a study of blood T cell repertoires in COVID-19. Generated by immunoSEQ multiplex PCR, the TCRdb table keeps only in-frame clones and is missing some. The table has under 150,000 clones, approximately 90% seen once. Sequenced sample: peripheral blood. Source of these receptors: a man between 45 and 60 years old with active or convalescent COVID-19.

CDR3 bases: TGTGCCAGCAGTGAAGTACGCCAGGGGGCAAGTGGAAACACCATATATTTT. As protein: CASSEVRQGASGNTIYF. V usage is TRBV6-1 and J usage is TRBJ1-3; 8 positions match TRBD1. Germline V lookup: CDR1 MNHNS, CDR2 SASEGT. The CDR3 is 17 amino acids. Trimming removed 1 base from V and 3 bases from J; junction bases left unmatched: 8.

The chain couples TRBV6-6 to TRBJ2-1, with 9 bases fitting TRBD2. The V and J ends lost 6 bases and 8 bases, in that order; junction bases with no gene match: 8. Germline V gives CDR1 MNHNY, CDR2 SVGAGI (reference sequence). The CDR3 contains 14 residues. The CDR3 sequence: CASSLAGGFYEQFF. The CDR3 bases are TGTGCCAGCAGCCTCGCGGGGGGGTTTTATGAGCAGTTCTTC.

The rearrangement uses TRBV28 and TRBJ2-1; 12 nucleotides align to TRBD2. Germline V CDR1 and CDR2: MDHEN, SYDVKM. Trimming removed 3 bases from V and 4 bases from J; junction bases left unmatched: 4. There are 16 residues in the CDR3. The CDR3 sequence is CASSFYLAGGYNEQFF. CDR3 in DNA: TGTGCCAGCAGTTTCTATCTAGCGGGAGGGTACAATGAGCAGTTCTTC.

The chain carries TRBV5-6 and TRBJ1-4; D is unclear. The germline CDR1 and CDR2 sequences are SGHDT and YYEEEE. The germline V and J ends were trimmed by 7 bases and 3 bases, with 10 bases remaining between them. This CDR3 region has 13 residues. The CDR3 DNA follows: TGTGCCAGCGCATGGGCAGCTAATGAAAAACTGTTTTTT. Amino acid sequence: CASAWAANEKLFF.

This chain connects TRBV7-2 to TRBJ2-1; 8 nucleotides align to TRBD2. The J segment lost 5 bases and the V segment lost 4 bases, leaving 7 bases of the junction unmatched. The germline V gene has CDR1 SGHTA and CDR2 FQGNSA. The CDR3 length is 15 residues. Written as DNA, the CDR3 is TGTGCCAGCAGCTCCAGAAGAGCGGGGGACAATGAGCAGTTCTTC. The encoded protein is CASSSRRAGDNEQFF.

This clone was seen repeatedly, ten times or more. The gene calls are TRBV18 and TRBJ1-3; maybe TRBD1 (6 bases). This CDR3 spans 15 amino acids. V lost 3 bases and J lost 0, with 9 bases in between. Germline V gene data show CDR1 as KGHSH and CDR2 as LQKENI. The DNA for the CDR3 is TGTGCCAGCTCACCCGACAGGATCTCTGGAAACACCATATATTTT. Amino acids: CASSPDRISGNTIYF.

The rearrangement links TRBV7-2 to TRBJ1-5; D remains ambiguous. The CDR3 spans 15 residues. The V gene lost 1 base and the J gene lost 3 bases, with 10 bases spanning the gap. Germline values: CDR1 SGHTA, CDR2 FQGNSA. The CDR3 DNA reads as TGTGCCAGCAGCTTAGATATCGCGAACAATCAGCCCCAGCATTTT. This translates into CASSLDIANNQPQHF.